This T cell receptor beta chain was observed in a study of patients and donors after allogeneic stem cell transplantation. This clonotype was seen a few times. V lost 3 bases to trimming and J lost 5 bases; unmatched junction nucleotides: 6. The CDR3 sequence is 15 residues long. In TCRdb, the RT-PCR reads were re-called with MiXCR into one record per CDR3 protein. This table holds tens of thousands of distinct CDR3 sequences, 37% found once. The sequenced material came from blood, either unsorted or a sorted T cell fraction (not recorded which). The receptor was derived from a human donor who was either an allogeneic HSCT recipient or a stem cell or donor lymphocyte infusion donor (not recorded which). It is not recorded whose cells these are; they may come from a transplant donor. The chain is built from TRBV12-3 or TRBV12-4 and TRBJ1-5; 8 nucleotides match TRBD1. The CDR3 loop reads CASSFNRGSDQPQHF. DNA of the CDR3: TGTGCCAGCAGTTTTAACAGGGGGAGCGATCAGCCCCAGCATTTT.